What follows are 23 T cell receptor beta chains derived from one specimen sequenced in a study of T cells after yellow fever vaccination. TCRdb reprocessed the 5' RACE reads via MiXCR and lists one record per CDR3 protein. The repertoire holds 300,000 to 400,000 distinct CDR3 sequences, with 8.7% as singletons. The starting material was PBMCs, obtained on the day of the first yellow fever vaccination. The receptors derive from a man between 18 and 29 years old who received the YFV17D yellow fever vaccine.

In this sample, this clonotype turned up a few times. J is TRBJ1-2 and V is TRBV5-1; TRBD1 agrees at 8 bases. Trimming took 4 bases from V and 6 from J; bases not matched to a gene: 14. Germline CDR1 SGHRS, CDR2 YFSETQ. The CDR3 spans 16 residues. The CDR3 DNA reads TGCGCCAGCAGCATGGACAGGGAGGGGGGTGTCGATGGCTACACCTTC. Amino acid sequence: CASSMDREGGVDGYTF.

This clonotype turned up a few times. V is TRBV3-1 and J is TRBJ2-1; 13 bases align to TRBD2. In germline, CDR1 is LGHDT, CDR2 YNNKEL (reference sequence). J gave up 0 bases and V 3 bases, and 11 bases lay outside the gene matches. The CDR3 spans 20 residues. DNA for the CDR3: TGTGCCAGCAGCCATGCCGGCGGACTAGCGGGGGCCAGCTCCTACAATGAGCAGTTCTTC. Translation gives CASSHAGGLAGASSYNEQFF.

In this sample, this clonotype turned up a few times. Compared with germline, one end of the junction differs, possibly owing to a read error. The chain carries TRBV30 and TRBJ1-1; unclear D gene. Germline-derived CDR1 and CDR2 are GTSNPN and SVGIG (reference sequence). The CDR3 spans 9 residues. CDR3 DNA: TGTGCCTGGGGCCCACGGGGAGCGTTT. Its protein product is CAWGPRGAF.

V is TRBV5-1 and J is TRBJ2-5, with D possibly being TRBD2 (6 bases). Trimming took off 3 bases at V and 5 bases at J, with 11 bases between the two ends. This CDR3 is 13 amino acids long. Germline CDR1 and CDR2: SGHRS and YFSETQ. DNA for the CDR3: TGCGCCAGCAGCTCCAGCGGGCTCGAGACCCAGTACTTC. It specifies CASSSSGLETQYF.

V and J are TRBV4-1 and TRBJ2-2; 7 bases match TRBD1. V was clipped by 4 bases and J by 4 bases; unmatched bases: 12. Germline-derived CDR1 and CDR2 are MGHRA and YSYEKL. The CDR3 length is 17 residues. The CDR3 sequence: CASSLTTRDSITGELFF. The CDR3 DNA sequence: TGCGCCAGCAGCCTTACCACCCGGGACAGTATCACCGGGGAGCTGTTTTTT.

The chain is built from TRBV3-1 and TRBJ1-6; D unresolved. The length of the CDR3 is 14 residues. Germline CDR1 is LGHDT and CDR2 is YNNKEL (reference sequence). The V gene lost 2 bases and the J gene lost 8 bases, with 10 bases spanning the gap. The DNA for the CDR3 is TGTGCCAGCAGCCAAATCAGCGGCGATTCACCCCTCCACTTT. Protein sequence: CASSQISGDSPLHF. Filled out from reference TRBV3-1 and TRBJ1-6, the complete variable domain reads DTAVSQTPKYLVTQMGNDKSIKCEQNLGHDTMYWYKQDSKKFLKIMFSYNNKELIINETVPNRFSPKSPDKAHLNLHINSLELGDSAVYFCASSQISGDSPLHFGNGTRLTVT.

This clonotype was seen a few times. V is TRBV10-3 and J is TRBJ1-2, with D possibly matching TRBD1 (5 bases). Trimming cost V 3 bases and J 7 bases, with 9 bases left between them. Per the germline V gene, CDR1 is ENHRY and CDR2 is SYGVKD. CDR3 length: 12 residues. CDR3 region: CAISDMGPGYTF. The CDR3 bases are TGTGCCATCAGTGACATGGGGCCTGGCTACACCTTC.

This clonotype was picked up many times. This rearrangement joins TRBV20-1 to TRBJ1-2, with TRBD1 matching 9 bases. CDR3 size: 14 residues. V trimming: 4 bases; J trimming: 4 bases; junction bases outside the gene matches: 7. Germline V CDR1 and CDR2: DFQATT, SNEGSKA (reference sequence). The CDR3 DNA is TGCAGTGCTAAGGGACAGGGCGAACTCTATGGCTACACCTTC. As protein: CSAKGQGELYGYTF.

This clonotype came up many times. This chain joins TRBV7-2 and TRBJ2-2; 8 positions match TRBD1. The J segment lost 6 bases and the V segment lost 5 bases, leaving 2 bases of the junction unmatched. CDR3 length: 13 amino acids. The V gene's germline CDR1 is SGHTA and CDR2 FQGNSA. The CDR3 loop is CASSQQGAGELFF. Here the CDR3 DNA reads TGTGCCAGCAGCCAACAGGGGGCCGGGGAGCTGTTTTTT. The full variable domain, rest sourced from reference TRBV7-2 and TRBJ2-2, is GAGVSQSPSNKVTEKGKDVELRCDPISGHTALYWYRQSLGQGLEFLIYFQGNSAPDKSGLPSDRFSAERTGGSVSTLTIQRTQQEDSAVYLCASSQQGAGELFFGEGSRLTVL.

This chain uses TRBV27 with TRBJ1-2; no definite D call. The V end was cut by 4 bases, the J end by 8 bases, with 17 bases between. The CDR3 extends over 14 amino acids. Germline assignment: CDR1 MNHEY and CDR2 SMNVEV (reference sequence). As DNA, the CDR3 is TGTGCCAGCAGTTCCCGGGTGGACCCACGAGGCTACACCTTC. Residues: CASSSRVDPRGYTF.

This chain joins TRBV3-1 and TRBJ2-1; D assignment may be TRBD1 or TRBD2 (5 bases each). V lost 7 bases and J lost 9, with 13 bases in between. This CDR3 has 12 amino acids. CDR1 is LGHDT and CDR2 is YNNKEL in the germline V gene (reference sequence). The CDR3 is CASTLGAGEQFF. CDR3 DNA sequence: TGTGCCAGCACCCTCGGGGCAGGTGAGCAGTTCTTC.

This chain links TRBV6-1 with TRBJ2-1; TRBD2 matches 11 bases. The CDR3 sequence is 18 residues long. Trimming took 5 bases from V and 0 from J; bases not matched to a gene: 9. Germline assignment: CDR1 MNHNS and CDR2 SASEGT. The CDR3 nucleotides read TGTGCCAGCAGTCCAAGTGGACTAGCGGGCAGCTCCTACAATGAGCAGTTCTTC. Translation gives CASSPSGLAGSSYNEQFF.

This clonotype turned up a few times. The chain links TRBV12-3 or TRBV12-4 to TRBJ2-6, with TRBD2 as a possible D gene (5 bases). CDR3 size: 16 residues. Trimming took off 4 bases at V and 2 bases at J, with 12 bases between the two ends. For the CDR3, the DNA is TGTGCCAGCAGTTCACTAGTGCTGGCTGGGGCCAACGTCCTGACTTTC. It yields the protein CASSSLVLAGANVLTF.

The CDR3 spells CASSRRQDTWDTQYF. For the CDR3, the DNA is TGTGCCAGCAGCCGAAGACAGGATACGTGGGATACGCAGTATTTT. The V and J genes are TRBV6-1 and TRBJ2-3; TRBD1 is a possible D gene (6 bases). The CDR3 is made up of 15 amino acids. The germline gives CDR1 MNHNS, CDR2 SASEGT. With 6 bases removed from V and 6 bases from J, the gap between germline ends came to 19 bases.

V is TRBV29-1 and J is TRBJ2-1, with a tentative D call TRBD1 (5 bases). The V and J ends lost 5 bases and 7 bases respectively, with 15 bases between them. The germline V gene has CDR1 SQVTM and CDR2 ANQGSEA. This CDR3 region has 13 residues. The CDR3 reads CSVRSAGPNEQFF. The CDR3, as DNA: TGCAGCGTTAGGTCGGCAGGGCCTAATGAGCAGTTCTTC.

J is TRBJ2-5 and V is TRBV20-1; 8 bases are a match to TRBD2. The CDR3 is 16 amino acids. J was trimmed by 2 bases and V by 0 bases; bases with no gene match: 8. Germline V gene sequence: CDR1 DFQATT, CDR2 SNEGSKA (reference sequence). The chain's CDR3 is CSARERGTSFQETQYF. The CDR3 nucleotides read TGCAGTGCTAGAGAGCGTGGGACTAGTTTTCAAGAGACCCAGTACTTC.

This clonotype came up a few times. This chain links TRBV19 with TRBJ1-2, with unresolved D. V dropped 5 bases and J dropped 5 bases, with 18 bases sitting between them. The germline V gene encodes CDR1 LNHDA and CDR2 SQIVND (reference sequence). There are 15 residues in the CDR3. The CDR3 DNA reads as TGTGCCAGTAGTCACAGACGAGGTGAAACTTATGGCTACACCTTC. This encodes CASSHRRGETYGYTF.

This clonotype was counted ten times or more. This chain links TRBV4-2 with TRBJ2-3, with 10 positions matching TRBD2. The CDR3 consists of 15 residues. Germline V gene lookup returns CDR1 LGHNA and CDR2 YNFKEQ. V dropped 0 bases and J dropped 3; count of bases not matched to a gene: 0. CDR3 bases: TGTGCCAGCAGCCAAGAGGGACTAGCGACAGATACGCAGTATTTT. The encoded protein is CASSQEGLATDTQYF.

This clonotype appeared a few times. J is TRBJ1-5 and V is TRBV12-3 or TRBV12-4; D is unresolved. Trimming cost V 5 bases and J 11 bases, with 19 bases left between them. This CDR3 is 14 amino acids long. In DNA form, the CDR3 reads TGTGCCAGCAGTCTGACCGATTCCCTCTCAGCCCAGCATTTT. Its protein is CASSLTDSLSAQHF.

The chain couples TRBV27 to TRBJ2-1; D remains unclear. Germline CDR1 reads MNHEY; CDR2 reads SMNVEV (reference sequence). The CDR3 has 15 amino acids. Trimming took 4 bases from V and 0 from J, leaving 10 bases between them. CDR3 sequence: CASSSLASSYNEQFF. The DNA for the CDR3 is TGTGCCAGCAGTTCACTTGCCAGCTCCTACAATGAGCAGTTCTTC.

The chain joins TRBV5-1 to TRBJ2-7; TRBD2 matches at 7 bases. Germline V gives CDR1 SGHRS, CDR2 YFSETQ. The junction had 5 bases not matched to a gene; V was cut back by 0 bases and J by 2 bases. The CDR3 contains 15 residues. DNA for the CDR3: TGCGCCAGCAGCTTGGCCGGGGGGACGGCCTACGAGCAGTACTTC. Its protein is CASSLAGGTAYEQYF.

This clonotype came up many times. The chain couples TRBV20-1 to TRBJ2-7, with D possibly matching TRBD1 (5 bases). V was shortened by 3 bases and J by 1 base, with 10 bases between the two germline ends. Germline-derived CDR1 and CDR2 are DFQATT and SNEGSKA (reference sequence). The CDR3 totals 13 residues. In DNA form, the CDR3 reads TGCAGTGCTAGTGGGAAGGGGTCCTACGAGCAGTACGTC. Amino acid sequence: CSASGKGSYEQYV.

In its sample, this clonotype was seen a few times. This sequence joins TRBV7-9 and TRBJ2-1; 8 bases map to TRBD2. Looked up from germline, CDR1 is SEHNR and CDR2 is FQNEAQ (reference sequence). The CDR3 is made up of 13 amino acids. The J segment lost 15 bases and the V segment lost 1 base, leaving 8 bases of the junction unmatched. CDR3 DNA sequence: TGTGCCAGCAGCTTAGAAGGCGGGGGGCGTACGTTCTTC. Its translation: CASSLEGGGRTFF.